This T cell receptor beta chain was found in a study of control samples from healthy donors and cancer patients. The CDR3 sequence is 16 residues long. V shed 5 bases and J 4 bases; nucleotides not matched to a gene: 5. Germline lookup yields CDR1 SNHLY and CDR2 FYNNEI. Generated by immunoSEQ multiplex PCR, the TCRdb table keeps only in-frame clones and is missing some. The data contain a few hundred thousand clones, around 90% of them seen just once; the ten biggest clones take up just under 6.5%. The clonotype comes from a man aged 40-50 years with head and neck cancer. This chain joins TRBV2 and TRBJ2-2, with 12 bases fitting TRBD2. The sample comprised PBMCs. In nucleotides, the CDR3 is TGTGCCAGCAGTAATCGACTAGCGGGAGCCACCGGGGAGCTGTTTTTT. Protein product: CASSNRLAGATGELFF.